This TCR beta chain was recorded in a study of low-dose radiotherapy and immunotherapy resistance in tumors. Study-level information: Intravenous ipilimumab 1 mg/kg every six weeks was given with nivolumab 240 mg every two weeks. Every two weeks, one day ahead of radiation and immunotherapy, cyclophosphamide 200 mg/m2 was given (intravenously).

First-strand cDNA relied on TRAV- and TRBV-specific primers spanning alpha and beta chains. The TCRs were subjected to amplification over 20 PCR cycles employing a constant-region primer in conjunction with a V-primer adapter. TCRdb re-derived calls from the reads in MiXCR, one entry per CDR3 protein. The repertoire has some 40,000 distinct CDR3 sequences, less than 25% of them found once; the top ten carry approximately 9%. The time point: after trial treatment. Treatment given: LDRT plus nivolumab, ipilimumab, low-dose cyclophosphamide and aspirin (RACIN trial). Donors received nivolumab, ipilimumab, aspirin, low-dose cyclophosphamide and low-dose radiotherapy. Advanced solid tumors lacking tumor-infiltrating lymphocytes were present in eligible patients. Many counts were recorded for this clonotype. This sequence originates from a female donor with ovarian cancer. The source material was PBMCs, sampled after low-dose radiotherapy plus immunotherapy.

This chain's CDR3 is CAIGDSGGNTDTQYF. The CDR3 nucleotides read TGTGCCATCGGGGACAGCGGGGGGAACACAGATACGCAGTATTTT. The chain links TRBV10-3 to TRBJ2-3, with 9 positions matching TRBD2. CDR3 length: 15 residues. Trimming at V came to 8 bases and at J to 2 bases, leaving 8 bases not matched to a gene. Germline loops: CDR1 ENHRY, CDR2 SYGVKD.